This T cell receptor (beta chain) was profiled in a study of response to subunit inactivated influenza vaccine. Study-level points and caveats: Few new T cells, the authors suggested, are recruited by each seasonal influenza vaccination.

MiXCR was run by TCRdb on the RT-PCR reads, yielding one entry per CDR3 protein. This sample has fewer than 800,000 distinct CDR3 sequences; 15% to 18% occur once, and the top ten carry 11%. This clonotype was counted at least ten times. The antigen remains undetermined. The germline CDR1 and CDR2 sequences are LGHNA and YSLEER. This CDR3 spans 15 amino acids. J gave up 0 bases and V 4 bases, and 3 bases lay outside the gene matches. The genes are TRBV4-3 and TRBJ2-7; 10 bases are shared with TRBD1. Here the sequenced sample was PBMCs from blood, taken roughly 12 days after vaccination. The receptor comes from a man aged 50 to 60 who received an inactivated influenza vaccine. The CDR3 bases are TGCGCCAGCAGCCCGGGACAGGGGAGCTCCTACGAGCAGTACTTC. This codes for CASSPGQGSSYEQYF.